The 7 T cell receptor delta chains listed next were all sequenced from one sample in a study of Vδ1+ human thymocytes (dated by TCRdb to 2016 to 2019). Broader findings and caveats from the paper: Unlike the oligoclonal repertoires in peripheral blood, the thymic TRG and TRD repertoires appeared highly polyclonal, with Gaussian CDR3 length distributions.

Antigens for these TCRs are unknown. TCRdb records Illumina MiSeq as the sequencer. RNA was isolated using the RNeasy mini kit, and reverse transcription was performed with Superscript III. CDR3 amplicons were generated by multiplex PCR with pooled V-gene forward primers and a constant-region reverse primer carrying Illumina adaptor overhangs. In TCRdb, clones were called once more from the public reads by CATT, and rows of identical DNA were later combined. This sample lists roughly 55,000 delta-chain clones; about 16% were detected once. Together, the top ten hold 0.5% to 0.55% of the sample. Sequencing input: Vdelta1+ gamma-delta thymocytes from the thymus. Reading the label with the study, this specimen's cell subset or site is: FACS-sorted CD3+ TCRalphabeta- TCRVdelta1+ TCRVdelta2- thymocytes. These receptors were taken from a boy younger than two who had congenital heart surgery.

The chain employs TRDV1 and TRDJ1; a possible D gene is TRDD3 (5 bases). The CDR3 extends over 17 amino acids. The germline V gene has CDR1 TSWWSYY and CDR2 QGS. The V and J ends lost 0 bases and 1 base respectively, with 15 bases between them. CDR3 amino acids: CALGELDLGSGTDKLIF. The CDR3, as DNA: TGTGCTCTTGGGGAACTAGACCTGGGTAGTGGCACCGATAAACTCATCTTT.

This clone appeared a few times. The rearrangement joins TRDV1 to TRDJ1, with D maybe TRDD3 (9 bases). V was trimmed by 5 bases and J by 0 bases, leaving 28 bases between them. Germline V lookup: CDR1 TSWWSYY, CDR2 QGS. The CDR3 extends over 20 amino acids. The CDR3 protein is CALGRWCLPRGDTNTDKLIF. The CDR3 nucleotides are TGTGCTCTTGGGAGGTGGTGCCTTCCTAGGGGGGATACCAACACCGATAAACTCATCTTT.

This clone appeared a few times. This sequence joins TRDV1 and TRDJ1; 7 nucleotides line up with TRDD3. The CDR3 is made up of 17 amino acids. V lost 4 bases to trimming and J lost 0 bases; unmatched junction nucleotides: 11. Germline CDR1 is TSWWSYY and CDR2 is QGS. CDR3 bases: TGTGCTCTTGGGGTCCTGAGTGGGGGACCTTACACCGATAAACTCATCTTT. Encoded protein: CALGVLSGGPYTDKLIF.

This clone was counted between two and nine times. The chain is built from TRDV1 and TRDJ1, with 11 bases matching TRDD3. The germline V gene has CDR1 TSWWSYY and CDR2 QGS. The CDR3 sequence is 23 residues long. Trimming at V came to 5 bases and at J to 2 bases, leaving 28 bases not matched to a gene. CDR3: CALGPPGPPTQYWGISLTDKLIF. In DNA form, the CDR3 reads TGTGCTCTTGGGCCCCCCGGCCCTCCGACACAATACTGGGGGATAAGTCTTACCGATAAACTCATCTTT.

The J gene is TRDJ1, the V gene TRDV1; possibly TRDD3 for D (6 bases). V shed 5 bases and J shed 9 bases, with 22 bases lying between them. The CDR3 sequence is 15 residues long. Germline CDR1 TSWWSYY, CDR2 QGS. The CDR3, as DNA: TGTGCTCTTGGGATGCTGGGGATGCGAAGCTGGGAACTCATCTTT. Translated, it gives CALGMLGMRSWELIF.

A few counts support this clone. The V and J genes are TRDV1 and TRDJ1, with 8 bases lining up with TRDD2. The germline gives CDR1 TSWWSYY, CDR2 QGS. The CDR3 is 20 residues long. V trimming: 2 bases; J trimming: 1 base; junction bases outside the gene matches: 18. CDR3 region: CALGEGTAFLGSGLTDKLIF. For the CDR3, the DNA is TGTGCTCTTGGGGAAGGTACGGCCTTCCTAGGGTCCGGACTCACCGATAAACTCATCTTT.

This clone turned up a few times. The chain joins TRDV1 to TRDJ1; D is undetermined. Germline lookup yields CDR1 TSWWSYY and CDR2 QGS. The CDR3 is 15 amino acids. The V gene lost 0 bases and the J gene lost 4 bases, with 12 bases spanning the gap. CDR3 in DNA: TGTGCTCTTGGGGAACTGGGCCATGCAGGCGATAAACTCATCTTT. Translated: CALGELGHAGDKLIF.